What follows are 23 T cell receptor beta chains derived from one specimen sequenced in a study of T cell responses to AZD1222 COVID-19 vaccine. The repertoire was sequenced with immunoSEQ multiplex PCR; TCRdb's copy has only in-frame clones and lacks some. The sample holds under 150,000 clones; roughly nine tenths are singletons and the top ten take approximately 27%. The sequencing here drew on peripheral blood, taken on day 0 of AZD1222 vaccination. The receptor source for this set is an adult in good health.

The chain links TRBV6-5 to TRBJ2-7; D possibly matches TRBD1 or TRBD2 (5 bases each). Trimming removed 10 bases from V and 3 bases from J, with 19 bases in between. Germline loops: CDR1 MNHEY, CDR2 SVGAGI. The CDR3 contains 14 residues. The CDR3 nucleotides read TGTGCCATCGGGGAAATGACAGTTCGCTACGAGCAGTACTTC. Protein sequence: CAIGEMTVRYEQYF.

The rearrangement links TRBV12-3 or TRBV12-4 to TRBJ1-3; D ambiguous. Trimming cost V 5 bases and J 1 base, with 3 bases left between them. The CDR3 is 12 residues long. CDR3 sequence (DNA): TGTGCCAGCAGTGGGTCTGGAAACACCATATATTTT. It translates to CASSGSGNTIYF.

This chain links TRBV3-1 (or the pseudogene TRBV3-2) with TRBJ1-1; D is unclear. The CDR3 contains 12 residues. Germline CDR1 is LGHDT and CDR2 is YNNKEL (reference sequence). With 3 bases removed from V and 6 bases from J, the gap between germline ends came to 8 bases. The CDR3 DNA follows: TGTGCCAGCAGCCATGGGGAAGCTGAAGCTTTCTTT. Protein product: CASSHGEAEAFF.

The CDR3 coding sequence is TGTGCCAGCAGTTCCCTAGCGGGAGGACGAAATGAGCAGTTCTTC. Amino acids: CASSSLAGGRNEQFF. The chain has TRBV6-5 and TRBJ2-1, with 11 bases lining up with TRBD2. The V gene end was trimmed by 4 bases and the J gene end by 7 bases; junction bases not matched to a gene: 6. The germline V gene encodes CDR1 MNHEY and CDR2 SVGAGI. CDR3 length equals 15 residues.

This clone was counted once. The V and J genes are TRBV19 and TRBJ1-2; TRBD1 matches 11 bases. Trimming removed 3 bases from V and 8 bases from J; junction bases left unmatched: 5. From germline, CDR1 is LNHDA and CDR2 SQIVND (reference sequence). The CDR3 consists of 14 residues. Here the CDR3 DNA reads TGTGCCAGTAGTATCGGACAGGGGGCGAGAGGCTACACCTTC. It translates to CASSIGQGARGYTF. Together with reference TRBV19 and TRBJ1-2, the CDR3 gives the full variable domain: DGGITQSPKYLFRKEGQNVTLSCEQNLNHDAMYWYRQDPGQGLRLIYYSQIVNDFQKGDIAEGYSVSREKKESFPLTVTSAQKNPTAFYLCASSIGQGARGYTFGSGTRLTVV.

V usage is TRBV14 and J usage is TRBJ2-1; TRBD2 aligns across 7 bases. The CDR3 loop spans 14 amino acids. Unmatched junction bases numbered 3, after V lost 0 bases and J lost 7 bases. Germline values: CDR1 SGHDN, CDR2 FVKESK. The chain's CDR3 is CASSQDVSGNEQFF. CDR3 nucleotides: TGTGCCAGCAGCCAAGATGTTAGCGGGAATGAGCAGTTCTTC.

J is TRBJ1-2 and V is TRBV27; D perhaps matches TRBD1 (5 bases). The CDR3 length is 12 residues. The germline V gene encodes CDR1 MNHEY and CDR2 SMNVEV (reference sequence). Trimming pared 4 bases from V and 8 bases from J, leaving 11 bases between. CDR3 bases: TGTGCCAGCAGTTCTCCGGAGGGGGGCTACACCTTC. It encodes CASSSPEGGYTF.

The chain employs TRBV5-8 and TRBJ2-5; no clear D. This CDR3 has 13 residues. Trimming took off 4 bases at V and 4 bases at J, with 11 bases between the two ends. CDR1 and CDR2 (germline): SGHTS, YDEGEE. The CDR3 sequence is CASSAVPGETQYF. The CDR3 DNA is TGTGCCAGCAGCGCGGTCCCTGGAGAGACCCAGTACTTC. Full variable domain (rest looked up from reference TRBV5-8 and TRBJ2-5): EAGVTQSPTHLIKTRGQQATLRCSPISGHTSVYWYQQALGLGLQFLLWYDEGEERNRGNFPPRFSGRQFPNYSSELNVNALELEDSALYLCASSAVPGETQYFGPGTRLLVL.

The chain joins TRBV18 to TRBJ1-1, with TRBD1 matching 9 bases. This CDR3 is built from 13 residues. Trimming took 3 bases from V and 5 from J; bases not matched to a gene: 1. Per germline, CDR1 KGHSH and CDR2 LQKENI. The CDR3 region has the DNA TGTGCCAGCTCACCCGGACAGGGGACTGAAGCTTTCTTT. Translated, it gives CASSPGQGTEAFF.

The CDR3 DNA reads TGTGCCAGCAGCCAGGTCGGGACAGGGAGATTCGGAGATTCACCCCTCCACTTT. Protein sequence: CASSQVGTGRFGDSPLHF. This chain links TRBV14 with TRBJ1-6; 9 bases match TRBD1. The germline V gene encodes CDR1 SGHDN and CDR2 FVKESK. The J segment lost 8 bases and the V segment lost 3 bases, leaving 14 bases of the junction unmatched. The CDR3 is 18 residues long.

The chain joins TRBV10-3 to TRBJ1-1; the D is unclear. Trimming left V 9 bases short and J 1 base short, with 12 bases between. Germline V gene data show CDR1 as ENHRY and CDR2 as SYGVKD. CDR3 length equals 13 residues. The CDR3 loop is CAIRGRANTEAFF. The CDR3 DNA follows: TGTGCCATACGCGGCAGAGCGAACACTGAAGCTTTCTTT.

This rearrangement joins TRBV12-3 or TRBV12-4 to TRBJ1-1; no clear D gene. Trimming left V 3 bases short and J 1 base short, with 6 bases between. This CDR3 region has 13 residues. CDR3 coding DNA: TGTGCCAGCAGTTTCCCACCGAACACTGAAGCTTTCTTT. Amino acids: CASSFPPNTEAFF.

The chain joins TRBV6-5 to TRBJ2-3; the match to TRBD2 covers 10 bases. The V gene end was trimmed by 3 bases and the J gene end by 2 bases; junction bases not matched to a gene: 2. Germline V gene data show CDR1 as MNHEY and CDR2 as SVGAGI. There are 15 residues in the CDR3. For the CDR3, the DNA is TGTGCCAGCAGTTATACTAGCGGGGACACAGATACGCAGTATTTT. Encoded protein: CASSYTSGDTDTQYF.

The chain combines TRBV20-1 with TRBJ1-5; D gene unclear. In germline, CDR1 is DFQATT, CDR2 SNEGSKA (reference sequence). V was shortened by 3 bases and J by 5 bases, with 11 bases between the two germline ends. The CDR3 has 13 amino acids. The CDR3 DNA reads TGCAGTGCTAGTAAGGCTTCGGATCAGCCCCAGCATTTT. As protein: CSASKASDQPQHF.

V and J are TRBV19 and TRBJ1-5; TRBD1 is a possible D gene (5 bases). This CDR3 spans 15 amino acids. The germline V gene has CDR1 LNHDA and CDR2 SQIVND (reference sequence). The V gene lost 6 bases and the J gene lost 3 bases, with 15 bases spanning the gap. In nucleotides, the CDR3 is TGTGCCAGTAGCCTCAGGGACGGTTACAATCAGCCCCAGCATTTT. It yields the protein CASSLRDGYNQPQHF.

The V and J genes are TRBV6-5 and TRBJ2-3, with 9 bases that match TRBD1. Trimming at V came to 7 bases and at J to 6 bases, leaving 11 bases not matched to a gene. Germline CDR1 reads MNHEY; CDR2 reads SVGAGI. The CDR3 runs 15 residues. As DNA, the CDR3 is TGTGCCAGCACTGTCGGGACAGGGCCTACGGATACGCAGTATTTT. It is translated as CASTVGTGPTDTQYF.

The chain has TRBV7-6 and TRBJ2-1; weak D call: TRBD2 (6 bases). There are 17 residues in the CDR3. Germline V CDR1 and CDR2: SGHVS, FNYEAQ. The V and J ends lost 3 bases and 0 bases respectively, with 15 bases between them. CDR3 in amino acids: CASSFSGGLSSYNEQFF. DNA for the CDR3: TGTGCCAGCAGCTTTTCTGGCGGACTAAGCTCCTACAATGAGCAGTTCTTC.

V is TRBV19 and J is TRBJ1-1; 8 positions match TRBD1. This CDR3 comprises 16 residues. V was pared by 6 bases and J by 6 bases, with 15 bases of the junction left unmatched. Germline V gene data show CDR1 as LNHDA and CDR2 as SQIVND (reference sequence). The CDR3 loop reads CASRILAPNRGAEAFF. Written as DNA, the CDR3 is TGTGCCAGTAGAATATTAGCCCCGAACAGGGGGGCTGAAGCTTTCTTT.

This clone was counted only a few times. The J gene is TRBJ1-5, the V gene TRBV2; D uncertain. CDR1 is SNHLY and CDR2 is FYNNEI in the germline V gene. CDR3 length equals 12 residues. Trimming took off 6 bases at V and 4 bases at J, with 7 bases between the two ends. DNA of the CDR3: TGTGCCAGCAGCATGGGGAATCAGCCCCAGCATTTT. As protein: CASSMGNQPQHF.

V gene TRBV7-2 combines with J gene TRBJ2-3; 7 positions match TRBD1. The CDR3 consists of 16 residues. The ends lost 1 base at V and 4 bases at J; junction bases unmatched: 8. Germline-derived CDR1 and CDR2 are SGHTA and FQGNSA. In DNA, the CDR3 is TGTGCCAGCAGCTTAGATACAGGGGCCTTCGCAGATACGCAGTATTTT. Translation: CASSLDTGAFADTQYF.

This sequence joins TRBV29-1 and TRBJ2-7; 7 bases are a match to TRBD2. The germline CDR1 and CDR2 sequences are SQVTM and ANQGSEA. This CDR3 spans 13 amino acids. Losses at the gene ends were 5 bases for V and 2 bases for J; bases not matched to a gene: 6. CDR3 nucleotides: TGCAGCGTTCAAGGGGAGGGAGCCTACGAGCAGTACTTC. Encoded protein: CSVQGEGAYEQYF.

This chain uses TRBV5-1 with TRBJ1-1; tentative D call: TRBD1 (6 bases). The CDR3 loop spans 16 amino acids. CDR1 is SGHRS, CDR2 YFSETQ, per germline. V was cut by 0 bases and J by 0 bases, with 12 bases left in between. CDR3 sequence: CASSLVTGSLNTEAFF. The DNA for the CDR3 is TGCGCCAGCAGCTTGGTAACAGGGAGTTTGAACACTGAAGCTTTCTTT.

The chain links TRBV5-1 to TRBJ1-4, with 7 bases aligning to TRBD1. V dropped 1 base and J dropped 6; count of bases not matched to a gene: 3. The CDR3 loop spans 14 amino acids. Germline V lookup: CDR1 SGHRS, CDR2 YFSETQ. The CDR3 loop is CASSLLQGDEKLFF. CDR3 nucleotides: TGCGCCAGCAGCTTGTTGCAGGGGGATGAAAAACTGTTTTTT.